A selection of T cell receptor beta chains follows, all from one sample in a study of CD4 and CD8 cells across lung adenocarcinoma regions. TCRdb re-derived calls from the PCR reads in MiXCR, one entry per CDR3 protein. This sample has over 2,500 distinct CDR3 sequences, with around two thirds found just once. The sample comprised CD4+ T cells from the margin of a lung tumor. Every receptor here comes from a male donor with lung adenocarcinoma. The CD4 and CD8 labels of this study may be unreliable. Each CDR3 is given without its conserved first and last residue.

V | CDR3
TRBV6-5 | ASSYYGGGQETQY
TRBV10-1 | ASSSGRPDNEQF
TRBV6-1 | ASREGRFLGELF
TRBV6-1 | ASSAGTRRETQY
TRBV6-1 | ASSASGYYQETQY
TRBV27 | ASSLVGGPGGYT
TRBV27 | ASRVGCYKDTQY
TRBV6-5 | ASSYRRHLETQY
TRBV6-1 | ASSVLGDTGELF
TRBV7-6 | ASSPLAGTRGETQY
TRBV6-1 | ASSDDISGANVLT
TRBV6-1 | ASNGGREAGETQY
TRBV6-1 | ASSDRLGGRGNEQF
TRBV20-1 | SADRKSTRF
TRBV7-2 | ASSFSRAREQF
TRBV20-1 | SAIPGTAKETQY
TRBV6-1 | ASSEALGDSGEAF
TRBV4-1 | ASSHPSGFGAKNIQY
TRBV24-1 | ATSETGGVRYNEQF
TRBV6-1 | ASSEGLDGTNEQF
TRBV25-1 | ASVEGLGAKDTQY
TRBV6-1 | ASSEEETQY
TRBV6-4 | ASSSGRGDNEQF
TRBV6-1 | ASSGRTSGKPEQF
TRBV6-5 | ASSYLASRHNEQF
TRBV10-3 | ATNRARDTEAF